The rows below give T cell receptor beta chains drawn from one sample of a study of blood T cell repertoires in COVID-19. Method: immunoSEQ multiplex PCR; TCRdb's copy keeps in-frame clones and lacks some. This table holds 250,000 to 350,000 clones, more than 85% found once. Material for sequencing was peripheral blood. These receptors all stem from a man aged 30 to 39 with acute or convalescent COVID-19. CDR3s include the opening cysteine and the closing phenylalanine or tryptophan. D genes are given only for firm matches. The size field is filled for only some rows; it gives once, few, many or a size class.

>TRBJ2-1|TRBV5-1|NA|NA
TGCGCCAGCAGCTGGCCGGCAGGCCGTGCCTACAATGAGCAGTTCTTC
CASSWPAGRAYNEQFF
>TRBJ1-3|TRBV18|NA|once
TGTGCCAGCTCACCTCTAAACTGGAGGACGGGCGGAAACACCATATATTTT
CASSPLNWRTGGNTIYF
>TRBJ2-7|TRBV6-5|NA|once
TGTGCCAGCAGGCTGGAGACCCACTACGAGCAGTACTTC
CASRLETHYEQYF
>TRBJ2-5|TRBV18|NA|NA
TGTGCCAGCTCACTCCGACAGGGAGGTGAGACCCAGTACTTC
CASSLRQGGETQYF
>TRBJ2-2|TRBV10-3|NA|NA
TGTGCCATCAGTGAGGCGGGGCGAGTCGGGGAGCTGTTTTTT
CAISEAGRVGELFF
>TRBJ1-1|TRBV9|TRBD1|NA
TGTGCCAGCAGCGTTCAGGGGGGTAGCACTGAAGCTTTCTTT
CASSVQGGSTEAFF
>TRBJ2-1|TRBV11-3|TRBD2|NA
TGTGCCAGCAGCCAAACTAGCGGGAGATTGGGTGAGCAGTTCTTC
CASSQTSGRLGEQFF
>TRBJ2-2|TRBV9|TRBD2|few
TGTGCCAGCCTAGCGGGACCCACCGGGGAGCTGTTTTTT
CASLAGPTGELFF
>TRBJ1-3|TRBV30|NA|NA
TGTGCCTGGAGTGTCATATACGGTAACTCTGGAAACACCATATATTTT
CAWSVIYGNSGNTIYF
>TRBJ2-7|TRBV4-1|NA|NA
TGCGCCAGCAGCCAAGCTGAAGCGGTATCCTACGAGCAGTACTTC
CASSQAEAVSYEQYF
>TRBJ1-5|TRBV7-8|NA|NA
TGTGCCAGCAGCCAAAGCCAGGGTCGGGTCAATCAGCCCCAGCATTTT
CASSQSQGRVNQPQHF
>TRBJ1-2|TRBV11-1|TRBD1|NA
TGTGCCAGTCGGACAGGGGGTAGTTATGGCTACACCTTC
CASRTGGSYGYTF
>TRBJ2-5|TRBV28|NA|NA
TGTGCCAGCAGTCCGTGGACTCAACGGGAGACCCAGTACTTC
CASSPWTQRETQYF
>TRBJ2-2|TRBV10-1|NA|NA
TGCGCCAGCAGTGAGCGACGCCAGGGGACCGGGGAGCTGTTTTTT
CASSERRQGTGELFF
>TRBJ1-3|TRBV18|TRBD1|NA
TGTGCCAGCTCACCATTCAAGGGGGCGCCTGGAAACACCATATATTTT
CASSPFKGAPGNTIYF
>TRBJ1-5|TRBV5-1|TRBD1|NA
TGCGCCAGCAGCCTGGTGGGGGGACAGGGAAATCAGCCCCAGCATTTT
CASSLVGGQGNQPQHF
>TRBJ1-5|TRBV3-1/TRBV3-2|NA|NA
TGTGCCAGCAGCCAAGGACAAGGCAGAGTCATCCCCCAGCATTTT
CASSQGQGRVIPQHF
>TRBJ1-6|TRBV9|NA|NA
TGTGCCAGCAGCGTGGGACACGGGCGGTTGGCCCTCCACTTT
CASSVGHGRLALHF
>TRBJ1-1|TRBV20-1|NA|NA
TGCAGTGCGAGGGGGGGGCGCAAGGCTTTCTTT
CSARGGRKAFF
>TRBJ2-7|TRBV2|TRBD1|NA
TGTGCCAGCAGCGTCAACGACAGGGGGCTGGACGAGCAGTACTTC
CASSVNDRGLDEQYF
>TRBJ1-3|TRBV28|NA|NA
TGTGCCAGCAGTTTTGCCAGGCCCAACTCTGGAAACACCATATATTTT
CASSFARPNSGNTIYF
>TRBJ2-3|TRBV5-1|TRBD2|NA
TGCGCCAGCAGCTTGGCGCCTAGCGGGGGGGCGGATACGCAGTATTTT
CASSLAPSGGADTQYF
>TRBJ1-1|TRBV9|NA|few
TGTGCCAGCAGCGTAGCTGAGTGGAGCACTGAAGCTTTCTTT
CASSVAEWSTEAFF
>TRBJ2-7|TRBV5-1|TRBD2|once
TGCGCCAGCAGCTTGGTAGTAGCGGGAGACTACGAGCAGTACTTC
CASSLVVAGDYEQYF
>TRBJ1-6|TRBV7-3|NA|NA
TGTGCCAGCAGCTTAAGGGCAGACTATAATTCACCCCTCCACTTT
CASSLRADYNSPLHF
>TRBJ1-2|TRBV28|TRBD1|NA
TGTGCCAGCAGTTCCGGACAGGGGTATTATGGCTACACCTTC
CASSSGQGYYGYTF
>TRBJ2-7|TRBV14|TRBD2|NA
TGTGCCAGCAGCAGGACTAGCGGGCTAGGCTACGAGCAGTACTTC
CASSRTSGLGYEQYF
>TRBJ1-4|TRBV5-1|TRBD1|NA
TGCGCCAGCAGCTCTGGGGGAAGGGACAGTGAAAAACTGTTTTTT
CASSSGGRDSEKLFF
>TRBJ2-7|TRBV21-1|NA|NA
TGTGCCAGCACCCTAGGGCGGCAGGGGTCCTCCTACGAGCAGTACTTC
CASTLGRQGSSYEQYF
>TRBJ1-1|TRBV4-2|NA|once
TGTGCCAGCAGCCAAGATTTGGGAGGAGGCCAAGTCAACACTGAAGCTTTCTTT
CASSQDLGGGQVNTEAFF
>TRBJ2-3|TRBV19|TRBD2|NA
TGTGCCAGTACGGCTAGCGGGATTTCAGATACGCAGTATTTT
CASTASGISDTQYF
>TRBJ2-2|TRBV10-3|TRBD2|NA
TGTGCCATCAGAGCTAGCGGGACCGGGGAGCTGTTTTTT
CAIRASGTGELFF
>TRBJ1-5|TRBV28|NA|NA
TGTGCCAGCAGTATCGGTCGATCAGGGGCCCAGCAGCCCCAGCATTTT
CASSIGRSGAQQPQHF
>TRBJ2-3|TRBV7-9|TRBD2|NA
TGTGCCAGCAGCTTGAGGGGCGGGAGTGGAGATACGCAGTATTTT
CASSLRGGSGDTQYF
>TRBJ1-2|TRBV6-1|TRBD1|NA
TGTGCCAGCAGTGAAGCGCCGGACAGGGGTTATGGCTACACCTTC
CASSEAPDRGYGYTF
>TRBJ2-1|TRBV27|NA|NA
TGTGCCAGCAGTCCAGACACTAGCTCCTACAATGAGCAGTTCTTC
CASSPDTSSYNEQFF
>TRBJ1-3|TRBV29-1|NA|NA
TGCAGCGTTGGAGGAGGAAACACCATATATTTT
CSVGGGNTIYF
>TRBJ1-5|TRBV18|NA|NA
TGTGCCAGCTCACCAGGGAGTAATCAGCCCCAGCATTTT
CASSPGSNQPQHF
>TRBJ2-3|TRBV2|NA|NA
TGTGCCAGCAGACAACAGAAGGCCGCAGATACGCAGTATTTT
CASRQQKAADTQYF
>TRBJ2-7|TRBV19|TRBD1|NA
TGTGCCAGTAGTATAAAATCGGGACCCGGGACAGGGGGATTCGAGCAGTACTTC
CASSIKSGPGTGGFEQYF
>TRBJ1-1|TRBV12-3/TRBV12-4|NA|NA
TGTGCCAGCAGCCGGGGATGGGACACTGAAGCTTTCTTT
CASSRGWDTEAFF
>TRBJ1-1|TRBV2|NA|NA
TGTGCCTGCGAGGTACAGGGTAACACTGAAGCTTTCTTT
CACEVQGNTEAFF
>TRBJ1-5|TRBV6-1|NA|NA
TGTGCCAGCAGTGATGGACAGAATAGCAATCAGCCCCAGCATTTT
CASSDGQNSNQPQHF
>TRBJ1-4|TRBV30|NA|NA
TGTGCCTGGAGTGTACGGGGGGAAAAACTGTTTTTT
CAWSVRGEKLFF
>TRBJ2-7|TRBV6-1|TRBD2|NA
TGTGCCAGCAGTGATGTTAGCGGGGGGCGCTACGAGCAGTACTTC
CASSDVSGGRYEQYF